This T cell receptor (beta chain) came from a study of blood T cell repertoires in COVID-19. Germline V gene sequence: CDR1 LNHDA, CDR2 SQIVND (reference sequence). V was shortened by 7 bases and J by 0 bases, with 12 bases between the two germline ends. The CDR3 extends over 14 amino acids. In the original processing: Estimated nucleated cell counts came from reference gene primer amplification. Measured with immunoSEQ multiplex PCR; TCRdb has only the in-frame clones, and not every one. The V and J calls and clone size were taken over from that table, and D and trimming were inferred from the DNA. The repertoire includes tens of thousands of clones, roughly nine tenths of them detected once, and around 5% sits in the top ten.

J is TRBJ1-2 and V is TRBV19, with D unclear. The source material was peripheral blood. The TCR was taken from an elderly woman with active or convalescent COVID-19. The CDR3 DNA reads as TGTGCCAGTAAGGCGGGAAGTTCTAACTATGGCTACACCTTC. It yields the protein CASKAGSSNYGYTF.